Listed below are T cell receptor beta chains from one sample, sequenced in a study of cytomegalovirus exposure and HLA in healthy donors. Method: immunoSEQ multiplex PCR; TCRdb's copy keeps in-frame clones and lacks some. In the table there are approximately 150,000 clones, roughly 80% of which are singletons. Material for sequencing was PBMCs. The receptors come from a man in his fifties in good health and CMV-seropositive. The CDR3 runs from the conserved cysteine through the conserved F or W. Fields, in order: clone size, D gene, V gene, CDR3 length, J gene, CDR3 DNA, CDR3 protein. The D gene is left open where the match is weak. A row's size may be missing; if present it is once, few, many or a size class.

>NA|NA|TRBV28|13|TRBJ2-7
TGTGCCACAACAGGGACATGGGCCTACGAGCAGTACTTC
CATTGTWAYEQYF
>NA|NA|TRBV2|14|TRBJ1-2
TGTGCCAGCAGTGGGAGGGCCAGGGAGAGCGGCTACACCTTC
CASSGRARESGYTF
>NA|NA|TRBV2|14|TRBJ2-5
TGTGCCAGCAGTGTACAGGGGGGGGAGGAGACCCAGTACTTC
CASSVQGGEETQYF
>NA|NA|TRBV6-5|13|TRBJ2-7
TGTGCCAGCAGGCGACAGGGAGGCTACGAGCAGTACTTC
CASRRQGGYEQYF
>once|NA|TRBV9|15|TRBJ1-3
TGTGCCAGCAGCGTAAGGGGGGGACCTGGAAACACCATATATTTT
CASSVRGGPGNTIYF
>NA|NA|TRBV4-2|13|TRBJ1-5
TGTGCCAGCAGCGATAGGGGGAATCAGCCCCAGCATTTT
CASSDRGNQPQHF
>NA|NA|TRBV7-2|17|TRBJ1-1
TGTGCCAGCAGCAGACTACGGAGTCGGCCTATGAACACTGAAGCTTTCTTT
CASSRLRSRPMNTEAFF
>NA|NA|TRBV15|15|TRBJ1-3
TGTGCCACCAGCAGAGACCGAGTCTCTGGAAACACCATATATTTT
CATSRDRVSGNTIYF
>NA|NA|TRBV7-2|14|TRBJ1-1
TGTGCCAGCAGCTTCCTCAGGGGAGACACTGAAGCTTTCTTT
CASSFLRGDTEAFF
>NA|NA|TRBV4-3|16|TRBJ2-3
TGCGCCAGCAGCCAAGATTGGTCCACAGGGTCAGATACGCAGTATTTT
CASSQDWSTGSDTQYF
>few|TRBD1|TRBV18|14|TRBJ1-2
TGTGCCAGCTCTTGGGACAGGACTAACTATGGCTACACCTTC
CASSWDRTNYGYTF
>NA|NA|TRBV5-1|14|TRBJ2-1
TGCGCCAGCAGCTTGGGGGGGGCCTACAATGAGCAGTTCTTC
CASSLGGAYNEQFF
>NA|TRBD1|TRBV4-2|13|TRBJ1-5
TGTGCCAGCAGCACCGACAGGGGTCAGCCCCAGCATTTT
CASSTDRGQPQHF
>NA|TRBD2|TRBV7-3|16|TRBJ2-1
TGTGCCAGCAGCTTAAGTGCTAGCGGGAGGGGCAATGAGCAGTTCTTC
CASSLSASGRGNEQFF
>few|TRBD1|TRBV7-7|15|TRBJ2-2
TGTGCTAGCAGCCCGGACAGGGGGGGGTCCGGGGAGCTGTTTTTT
CASSPDRGGSGELFF
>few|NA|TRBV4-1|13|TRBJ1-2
TGCGCCAGCAGGGACACGTCTAACTATGGCTACACCTTC
CASRDTSNYGYTF
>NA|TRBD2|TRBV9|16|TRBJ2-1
TGTGCCAGCAGCGCACCTAGCGGGAGCTCCTACAATGAGCAGTTCTTC
CASSAPSGSSYNEQFF
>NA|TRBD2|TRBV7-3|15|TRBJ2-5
TGTGCCAGCAGCTTACGAGCGGGGGGGCGGGAGACCCAGTACTTC
CASSLRAGGRETQYF
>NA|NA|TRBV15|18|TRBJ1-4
TGTGCCACCAGCGGCCGAGGAGTTCCCTCTGCAACTAATGAAAAACTGTTTTTT
CATSGRGVPSATNEKLFF
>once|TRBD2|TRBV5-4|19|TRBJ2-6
TGTGCCAGCAGTCGGGGGGCGGGGGGGTTCTATTCTGGGGCCAACGTCCTGACTTTC
CASSRGAGGFYSGANVLTF